This T cell receptor (beta chain) was sequenced for a study of blood T cell repertoires in COVID-19. Assignment of participants to cohorts was predicated upon participant-reported clinical history. Two negative PCRs, clearance, or symptom resolution characterized the recovered Cohort 3 donors. Only in-frame clones appear in the TCRdb table, and some are missing; sequencing was by immunoSEQ multiplex PCR. The repertoire consists of some 490,000 clones, with about 85% occurring once and the leading ten covering around 8%. Unmatched junction bases numbered 7, after V lost 6 bases and J lost 5 bases. Germline loops: CDR1 MNHNS, CDR2 SASEGT. This CDR3 has 14 amino acids. This clone appeared once.

Specimen: PBMCs or T cells enriched from blood (not recorded which). The receptor was isolated from a woman in her sixties who had recovered from COVID-19. The chain is built from TRBV6-1 and TRBJ1-5; 7 bases map to TRBD1. The CDR3 sequence is CASRQTGQDQPQHF. CDR3 nucleotide sequence: TGTGCCAGCAGACAGACAGGGCAGGATCAGCCCCAGCATTTT.